The TCR beta chain under discussion was sequenced for a study of blood T cells in healthy people across ages. After removal of 7 bases from V and 5 bases from J, the junction contained 5 bases not matched to a gene. CDR1 is SNHLY and CDR2 is FYNNEI in the germline V gene. There are 14 residues in the CDR3. Samples had at least 7 million PBMCs isolated from them. Extracted total RNA amounted to at least 5.5 micrograms for each sample. Through a sample-barcoded 5' primer and a J-beta primer mix, a second PCR was run for roughly 7 to 11 cycles. A template-switch adaptor containing 12 random nucleotides labeled each cDNA molecule. TCRdb ran MiXCR on the 5' RACE reads and lists one entry per CDR3 protein. The sample has 910,000 or so distinct CDR3 sequences, roughly 51% seen once.

The receptor's source is a woman aged 60-75 years in good health. Sample: blood. The V and J genes are TRBV2 and TRBJ1-6, with 7 bases identical to TRBD1. CDR3 DNA: TGTGCCAGCAAATACGGGACAGATAATTCACCCCTCCACTTT. Its translation is CASKYGTDNSPLHF.